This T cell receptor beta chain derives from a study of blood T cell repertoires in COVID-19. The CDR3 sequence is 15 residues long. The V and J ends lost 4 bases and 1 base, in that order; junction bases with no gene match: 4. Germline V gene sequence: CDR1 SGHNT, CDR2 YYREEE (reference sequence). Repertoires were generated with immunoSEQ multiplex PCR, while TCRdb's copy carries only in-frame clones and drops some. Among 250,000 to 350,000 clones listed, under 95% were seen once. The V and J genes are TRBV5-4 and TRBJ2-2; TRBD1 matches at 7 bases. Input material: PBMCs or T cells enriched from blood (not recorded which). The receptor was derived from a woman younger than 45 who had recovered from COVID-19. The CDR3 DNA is TGTGCCAGCAGCCAGCACAGGGGGAACACCGGGGAGCTGTTTTTT. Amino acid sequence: CASSQHRGNTGELFF.